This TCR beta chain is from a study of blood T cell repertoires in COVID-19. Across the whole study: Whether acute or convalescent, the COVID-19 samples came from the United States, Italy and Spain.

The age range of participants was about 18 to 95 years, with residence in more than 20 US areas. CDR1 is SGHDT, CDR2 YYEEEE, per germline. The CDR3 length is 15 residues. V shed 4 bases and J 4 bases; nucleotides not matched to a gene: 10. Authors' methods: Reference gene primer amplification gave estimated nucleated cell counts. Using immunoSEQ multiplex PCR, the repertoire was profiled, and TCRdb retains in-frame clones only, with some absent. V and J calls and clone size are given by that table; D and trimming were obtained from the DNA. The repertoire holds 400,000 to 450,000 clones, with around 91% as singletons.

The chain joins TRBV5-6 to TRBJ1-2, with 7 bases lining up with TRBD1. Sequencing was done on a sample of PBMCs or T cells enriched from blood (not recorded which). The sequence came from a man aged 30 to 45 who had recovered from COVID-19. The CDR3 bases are TGTGCCAGCAGCGGGGACAGCTATCTAATCTATGGCTACACCTTC. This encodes CASSGDSYLIYGYTF.